This TCR beta chain derives from a study of T cells in Graves' hyperthyroidism and ophthalmopathy. Study-level results: Blood also held most thyroid clonotypes expanded beyond 0.001.

From 10 ml of fresh peripheral blood, PBMCs were isolated. As to this clonotype: Its specificity is not known.

TCR beta CDR3 regions were amplified from RNA. A set of HTBI primers served as the primers for a first-round RT-PCR of the TCR CDR3. In TCRdb, the multiplex PCR reads were re-called with MiXCR into one record per CDR3 protein. This sample has 490,000 or so distinct CDR3 sequences, with approximately 23% found just once. There are 13 residues in the CDR3. Per germline, CDR1 MDHEN and CDR2 SYDVKM. The trim removed 2 bases at V and 8 bases at J, leaving 2 bases unmatched. This sequence was found in an older woman with Graves' ophthalmopathy. V usage is TRBV28 and J usage is TRBJ2-1; 8 bases map to TRBD1. Sequencing was carried out using blood. CDR3 residues: CASSLDRGYEQFF. Here the CDR3 DNA reads TGTGCCAGCAGTTTAGACAGGGGCTATGAGCAGTTCTTC.